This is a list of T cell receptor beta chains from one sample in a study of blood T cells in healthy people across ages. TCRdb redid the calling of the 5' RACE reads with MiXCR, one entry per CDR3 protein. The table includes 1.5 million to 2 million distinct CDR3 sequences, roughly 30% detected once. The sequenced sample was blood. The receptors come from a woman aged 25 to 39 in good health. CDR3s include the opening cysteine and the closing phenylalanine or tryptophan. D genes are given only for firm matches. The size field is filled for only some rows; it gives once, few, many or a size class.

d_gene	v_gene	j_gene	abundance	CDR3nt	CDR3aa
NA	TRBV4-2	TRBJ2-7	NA	TGTGCCAGCAGCCAAGCAGGGAAAGAGACCCGGTACTTC	CASSQAGKETRYF
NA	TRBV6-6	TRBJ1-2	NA	TGTGCCACCCATGCCCCCGAACGGGCATATGGCTACACCTTC	CATHAPERAYGYTF
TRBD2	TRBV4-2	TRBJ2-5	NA	TGTGCCAGCAGCCAAGTACCAGCGGGGGGGCGAATGGAGACCCAGTACTTC	CASSQVPAGGRMETQYF
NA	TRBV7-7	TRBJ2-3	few	TGTGCCAGCAGCTTAGGGGTTGGCCCGGATACGCAGTATTTT	CASSLGVGPDTQYF
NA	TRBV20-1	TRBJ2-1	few	TGCAGTGCTAGAGGCGCTCGGGGGCCAAGCTCCTACAATGAGCAGTTCTTC	CSARGARGPSSYNEQFF
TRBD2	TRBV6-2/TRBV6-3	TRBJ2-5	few	TGTGCCAGCAGTTACGGTCACTCGCTAGCGGGGGGAAGTAGCGAGACCCAGTACTTC	CASSYGHSLAGGSSETQYF
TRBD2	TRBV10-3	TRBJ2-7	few	TGTGCCATCAGTGAGTCGGCGACTAGCGGGCGGTACGAGCAGTACTTC	CAISESATSGRYEQYF
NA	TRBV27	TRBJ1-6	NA	TGTGCCAGCAGTTTCTACAGCTCCTATAATTCACCCCTCCACTTT	CASSFYSSYNSPLHF
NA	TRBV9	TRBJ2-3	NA	TGTGCCAGCAGCGTAGCCCACGATCGACATACGCAGTATTTT	CASSVAHDRHTQYF
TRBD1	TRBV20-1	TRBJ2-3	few	TGCAGTGCTCCGGGACAGGGCAACACAGATACGCAGTATTTT	CSAPGQGNTDTQYF
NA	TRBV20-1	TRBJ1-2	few	TGCAGTGCAGTAGAGGGTTTGTATGGCTACACCTTC	CSAVEGLYGYTF
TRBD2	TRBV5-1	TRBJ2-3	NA	TGCGCCAGCAGCGGCGAGCGGGAGGCCCCAGATACGCAGTATTTT	CASSGEREAPDTQYF
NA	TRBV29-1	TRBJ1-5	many	TGCAGCGTTGAAGCAGGGTTCGGTCAGCCCCAGCATTTT	CSVEAGFGQPQHF
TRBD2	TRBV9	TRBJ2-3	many	TGTGCCAGCAGCCGCGGTAGAGCTAGCGGGGTAACAGATACGCAGTATTTT	CASSRGRASGVTDTQYF
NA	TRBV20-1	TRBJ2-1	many	TGCAGTGCATATGACTATACCAATGAGCAGTTCTTC	CSAYDYTNEQFF
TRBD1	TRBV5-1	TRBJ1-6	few	TGCGCCAGCAGCGCTCTGCCGGGACAGGGACCCCTCCACTTT	CASSALPGQGPLHF
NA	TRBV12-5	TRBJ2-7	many	TGTGCTAGTGGTTTGGTATCGCCACCTAGATCCTACGAGCAGTACTTC	CASGLVSPPRSYEQYF
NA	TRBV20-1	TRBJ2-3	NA	TGCAGTGCCCCTATTGGGGATCTCACAGATACGCAGTATTTT	CSAPIGDLTDTQYF
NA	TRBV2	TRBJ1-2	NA	TGTGCCAGCAGTGAACGGATGGCAGTCTATGGCTACACCTTC	CASSERMAVYGYTF
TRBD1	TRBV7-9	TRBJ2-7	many	TGTGCCAGCAGCTTAGACAGGGGAGTCCACGAGCAGTACTTC	CASSLDRGVHEQYF
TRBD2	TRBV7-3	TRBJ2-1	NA	TGTGCCAGCAGCGCAGCGGGGGGCCGGTACAATGAGCAGTTCTTC	CASSAAGGRYNEQFF
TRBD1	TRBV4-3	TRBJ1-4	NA	TGCGCCAGCAGCCGCACGGGACAGAGCGAAAAACTGTTTTTT	CASSRTGQSEKLFF
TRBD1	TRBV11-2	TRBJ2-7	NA	TGTGCCAGCAGCCGACGGACAGGGGAGGGCGAGCAGTACTTC	CASSRRTGEGEQYF
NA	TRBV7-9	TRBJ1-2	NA	TGTGCCAGCAGCTTAGCCGTATATCGGGGGGGCTATGGCTACACCTTC	CASSLAVYRGGYGYTF
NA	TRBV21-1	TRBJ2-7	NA	TGTGCCAGCAGCAAAGCGGGGACAGCGAAGGGGGTCTACAATGAGCAGTACTTC	CASSKAGTAKGVYNEQYF
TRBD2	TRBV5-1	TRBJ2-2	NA	TGCGCCAGCAGTATAAGCGGGAGGACCACCGGGGAGCTGTTTTTT	CASSISGRTTGELFF
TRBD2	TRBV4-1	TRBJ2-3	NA	TGCGCCAGCAGCCAAGCTAGCGGGGGGGCGGGCGTCGCACCTGGTACGCAGTATTTT	CASSQASGGAGVAPGTQYF
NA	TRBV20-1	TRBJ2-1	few	TGCAGTGCTAGAGGCTTGGAACAGAATAACAATGAGCAGTTCTTC	CSARGLEQNNNEQFF
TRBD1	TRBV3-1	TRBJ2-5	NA	TGTGCCAGCAGCCAAGCAGGTCAGGGGGCTGGGCAGTACTTC	CASSQAGQGAGQYF
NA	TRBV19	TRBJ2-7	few	TGTGCCAGTAGTATGGTCAGGAGCTCCTACGAGCAGTACTTC	CASSMVRSSYEQYF
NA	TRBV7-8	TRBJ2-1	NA	TGTGCCAGCAGCTTAGTCGGGGTGGATGCCAATGAGCAGTTCTTC	CASSLVGVDANEQFF
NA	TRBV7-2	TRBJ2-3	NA	TGTGCCAGCAGCTTAGCGCTTTGGGGCGGCCCCGCAGATACGCAGTATTTT	CASSLALWGGPADTQYF
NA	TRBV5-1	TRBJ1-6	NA	TGCGCCAGCAGCTGGGGGCCGAGTGCCTATAATTCACCCCTCCACTTT	CASSWGPSAYNSPLHF
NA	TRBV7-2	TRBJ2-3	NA	TGTGCCAGCAGCGCCCGTGGACAGAGCACAGATACGCAGTATTTT	CASSARGQSTDTQYF
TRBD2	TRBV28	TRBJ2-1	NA	TGTGCCAGCAGGACGATCCCAGGGGACAGGGCGACTAGCGGGAGGGGGTCGTTCTTC	CASRTIPGDRATSGRGSFF
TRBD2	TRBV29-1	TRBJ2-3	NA	TGCAGCGTTCGCGGGAGGCACACAGATACGCAGTATTTT	CSVRGRHTDTQYF
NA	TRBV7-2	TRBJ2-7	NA	TGTGCCAGCAGCTCAACCGGGTCTACTCCCGAGCAGTACTTC	CASSSTGSTPEQYF
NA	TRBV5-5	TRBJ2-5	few	TGTGCCAGCAGCTTGGCGGCAGGGCCTTCGACTGGGCAGTACTTC	CASSLAAGPSTGQYF
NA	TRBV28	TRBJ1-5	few	TGTGCCAGCAGTTTCTCCGAAGGCAATCAGCCCCAGCATTTT	CASSFSEGNQPQHF
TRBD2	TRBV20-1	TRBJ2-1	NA	TGCAGTGCTAGAGACCCTAGCGGGGGACCCTACGAGCAGTTCTTC	CSARDPSGGPYEQFF